This entry lists 25 T cell receptor beta chains sequenced from one sample in a study of T cell responses to AZD1222 COVID-19 vaccine. Generated by immunoSEQ multiplex PCR, the TCRdb table keeps only in-frame clones and is missing some. The repertoire holds tens of thousands of clones, with about 90% as singletons. The sample was peripheral blood, taken 28 days after the second AZD1222 dose. Source of these receptors: an adult who received the AZD1222 COVID-19 vaccine.

The chain recombines TRBV10-2 with TRBJ2-5, with D possibly TRBD2 on 6 matching bases. The CDR3 runs 17 residues. From germline, CDR1 is WSHSY and CDR2 SAAADI. V lost 4 bases to trimming and J lost 1 base, with 19 bases between them. CDR3 sequence reads: CASSGGLQRTTQETQYF. The CDR3 region has the DNA TGCGCCAGCAGTGGTGGTCTGCAGAGGACTACCCAAGAGACCCAGTACTTC.

The rearrangement joins TRBV19 to TRBJ1-2; D remains unclear. Germline loops: CDR1 LNHDA, CDR2 SQIVND (reference sequence). V lost 3 bases to trimming and J lost 2 bases, with 10 bases between them. The CDR3 runs to 14 residues. The CDR3 loop reads CASSISGINYGYTF. The CDR3 DNA sequence: TGTGCCAGTAGTATCTCTGGGATAAACTATGGCTACACCTTC.

The rearrangement uses TRBV30 and TRBJ1-5; D call uncertain. Trimming left V 0 bases short and J 5 bases short, with 8 bases between. Per the germline V gene, CDR1 is GTSNPN and CDR2 is SVGIG (reference sequence). The CDR3 loop spans 13 amino acids. The CDR3 region is CAWSVTSYQPQHF. DNA of the CDR3: TGTGCCTGGAGTGTAACCAGCTATCAGCCCCAGCATTTT. Filled out from reference TRBV30 and TRBJ1-5, the complete variable domain reads SQTIHQWPATLVQPVGSPLSLECTVEGTSNPNLYWYRQAAGRGLQLLFYSVGIGQISSEVPQNLSASRPQDRQFILSSKKLLLSDSGFYLCAWSVTSYQPQHFGDGTRLSIL.

This clone was recorded only once. The rearrangement joins TRBV4-2 to TRBJ2-7; TRBD2 might be the D (6 bases). CDR1 is LGHNA and CDR2 is YNFKEQ in the germline V gene. The CDR3 runs 13 residues. Trimming took 4 bases from V and 2 from J, leaving 9 bases between them. This chain's CDR3 is CASSPTGAYEQYF. The CDR3 DNA reads as TGTGCCAGCAGCCCAACGGGAGCCTACGAGCAGTACTTC.

This chain joins TRBV18 and TRBJ1-5, with no clear D. Trimming stripped 4 bases from V and 2 bases from J, with 9 bases between. Germline CDR1 KGHSH, CDR2 LQKENI. CDR3 size: 14 residues. The CDR3 nucleotides are TGTGCCAGCTCACAGTCGATCGGCAATCAGCCCCAGCATTTT. Translating it yields CASSQSIGNQPQHF.

V is TRBV5-1 and J is TRBJ1-6; weak D call: TRBD1 (5 bases). Trimming removed 4 bases at V and 7 bases at J, with 12 bases between. This CDR3 region has 14 residues. The germline V gene encodes CDR1 SGHRS and CDR2 YFSETQ. As DNA, the CDR3 is TGCGCCAGCAGCCCCGGGGACGGCAATTCACCCCTCCACTTT. Residues: CASSPGDGNSPLHF.

This chain links TRBV9 with TRBJ2-1, with 7 positions matching TRBD2. The CDR3 sequence is 15 residues long. The germline gives CDR1 SGDLS, CDR2 YYNGEE. Germline trimming cut 0 bases from V and 4 bases from J; bases unmatched to any gene: 4. CDR3 amino acids: CASSVESGNYNEQFF. CDR3 nucleotides: TGTGCCAGCAGCGTAGAGAGCGGGAATTACAATGAGCAGTTCTTC.

The rearrangement uses TRBV6-5 and TRBJ1-6; maybe TRBD1 (6 bases). The CDR3 is 13 residues long. V lost 8 bases and J lost 10, with 15 bases in between. Germline V CDR1 and CDR2: MNHEY, SVGAGI. CDR3 residues: CASGLQGKSPLHF. DNA of the CDR3: TGTGCCAGCGGACTCCAGGGGAAATCACCCCTCCACTTT.

This clone was observed once. This chain joins TRBV5-6 and TRBJ1-3; perhaps TRBD1 as D (6 bases). Germline V gives CDR1 SGHDT, CDR2 YYEEEE. The CDR3 is 14 residues long. Trimming pared 4 bases from V and 4 bases from J, leaving 12 bases between. CDR3 coding DNA: TGTGCCAGCAGCGGAACAGGGTACGGAAACACCATATATTTT. Its protein product is CASSGTGYGNTIYF.

The chain couples TRBV12-2 to TRBJ1-6; no DNA check was done on the table's D call, TRBD1. TRBV12-2 is a known pseudogene. This CDR3 comprises 19 residues. CDR3 residues: CASRIPHKTGGRESSPLHF. In nucleotides, the CDR3 is TGTGCAAGTCGCATCCCCCACAAGACAGGGGGAAGAGAGTCATCACCCCTCCACTTT.

The chain is built from TRBV28 and TRBJ1-2, with 7 nucleotides matching TRBD1. J was trimmed by 10 bases and V by 6 bases; bases with no gene match: 14. This CDR3 spans 14 amino acids. CDR1 and CDR2 from the germline V gene are MDHEN and SYDVKM. The CDR3 nucleotides read TGTGCCAGCAGGTCGGGGCAGGGGGGTAGGTACTACACCTTC. Protein: CASRSGQGGRYYTF.

V usage is TRBV5-1 and J usage is TRBJ2-1; no definite D call. V was cut by 4 bases and J by 0 bases, with 11 bases left in between. Germline loops: CDR1 SGHRS, CDR2 YFSETQ. The CDR3 spans 15 residues. The CDR3 spells CASSITLSSYNEQFF. In DNA form, the CDR3 reads TGCGCCAGCAGCATTACTCTAAGCTCCTACAATGAGCAGTTCTTC.

The chain couples TRBV10-1 to TRBJ1-1; TRBD1 matches at 9 bases. This CDR3 comprises 14 residues. CDR1 and CDR2 (germline): WNHNN, SYGVQD (reference sequence). V was pared by 6 bases and J by 3 bases, with 5 bases of the junction left unmatched. In nucleotides, the CDR3 is TGCGCCAGCAGCCAGGGACAGGGACACACTGAAGCTTTCTTT. Its protein product is CASSQGQGHTEAFF.

This CDR3 reads CASSQVGRDRGSYGYTF. In DNA, the CDR3 is TGTGCCAGCAGCCAAGTTGGTCGAGACAGGGGATCCTATGGCTACACCTTC. The J gene is TRBJ1-2, the V gene TRBV3-1 (or the pseudogene TRBV3-2), with 8 bases aligning to TRBD1. CDR1 and CDR2 from the germline V gene are LGHDT and YNNKEL (reference sequence). The CDR3 length is 17 residues. J was trimmed by 4 bases and V by 1 base; bases with no gene match: 11.

For this clone: The junction shows a germline mismatch at one end, possibly a read error. The chain uses TRBV28 and TRBJ2-3; unclear D gene. This CDR3 region has 12 residues. Looked up from germline, CDR1 is MDHEN and CDR2 is SYDVKM. The DNA of the CDR3 is TGTGCTAGCACAACGTTCGGGGATACGCAGTATTTT. This codes for CASTTFGDTQYF.

The V gene is TRBV2, the J gene TRBJ2-7; D possibly corresponds to TRBD2 (6 bases). This CDR3 is 14 amino acids long. With 7 bases removed from V and 0 bases from J, the gap between germline ends came to 13 bases. Germline CDR1 is SNHLY and CDR2 is FYNNEI. This CDR3 reads CASKGGTNSYEQYF. In nucleotides, the CDR3 is TGTGCCAGCAAGGGCGGGACCAACTCCTACGAGCAGTACTTC.

V and J are TRBV10-3 and TRBJ1-2, with unresolved D. The CDR3 is 12 residues long. Germline loops: CDR1 ENHRY, CDR2 SYGVKD. The V end was cut by 4 bases, the J end by 0 bases, with 3 bases between. CDR3 residues: CAISAANYGYTF. DNA for the CDR3: TGTGCCATCAGTGCTGCTAACTATGGCTACACCTTC.

On this clone: The identical CDR3 is also encoded by other nucleotide sequences in the sample. This sequence joins TRBV5-1 and TRBJ1-1; 8 positions agree with TRBD1. Germline V lookup: CDR1 SGHRS, CDR2 YFSETQ. The CDR3 sequence is 14 residues long. Trimming at V came to 1 base and at J to 4 bases, leaving 3 bases not matched to a gene. CDR3 region: CASSLQGAGTEAFF. CDR3 nucleotide sequence: TGCGCCAGCAGCTTGCAGGGGGCGGGCACTGAAGCTTTCTTT.

CDR3 residues: CASSPRPGEKLFF. DNA of the CDR3: TGTGCCAGCAGCCCCCGCCCCGGGGAAAAACTGTTTTTT. The chain has TRBV4-2 and TRBJ1-4; no clear D gene. Per the germline V gene, CDR1 is LGHNA and CDR2 is YNFKEQ. V was clipped by 4 bases and J by 8 bases, with 11 bases between them. This CDR3 comprises 13 residues.

The chain carries TRBV3-1 (or the pseudogene TRBV3-2) and TRBJ1-1, with 9 bases fitting TRBD1. There are 14 residues in the CDR3. V gave up 4 bases and J gave up 5 bases; unmatched junction bases: 5. Germline values: CDR1 LGHDT, CDR2 YNNKEL (reference sequence). The CDR3: CASSPGTGSTEAFF. CDR3 nucleotides: TGTGCCAGCAGCCCCGGGACAGGGAGTACTGAAGCTTTCTTT.

This chain joins TRBV5-6 and TRBJ1-2, with TRBD1 identical over 7 bases. V dropped 4 bases and J dropped 7; count of bases not matched to a gene: 7. Germline-derived CDR1 and CDR2 are SGHDT and YYEEEE. CDR3 length: 13 residues. The CDR3: CASSTNRGSGYTF. DNA for the CDR3: TGTGCCAGCAGCACAAACAGGGGCAGTGGCTACACCTTC. The full variable domain, rest sourced from reference TRBV5-6 and TRBJ1-2, is DAGVTQSPTHLIKTRGQQVTLRCSPKSGHDTVSWYQQALGQGPQFIFQYYEEEERQRGNFPDRFSGHQFPNYSSELNVNALLLGDSALYLCASSTNRGSGYTFGSGTRLTVV.

The chain recombines TRBV28 with TRBJ2-3; 12 bases line up with TRBD2. The V gene end was trimmed by 6 bases and the J gene end by 4 bases; junction bases not matched to a gene: 2. Germline CDR1 and CDR2: MDHEN and SYDVKM. The CDR3 extends over 14 amino acids. The CDR3 here is CASRGLAGSDTQYF. DNA for the CDR3: TGTGCCAGCAGGGGACTAGCGGGTTCAGATACGCAGTATTTT.

This chain uses TRBV5-1 with TRBJ2-7; no clear D. The CDR3 has 14 amino acids. Per the germline V gene, CDR1 is SGHRS and CDR2 is YFSETQ. V lost 1 base and J lost 0, with 8 bases in between. CDR3 nucleotide sequence: TGCGCCAGCAGCTTGTCCGCTCTCTCCTACGAGCAGTACTTC. As protein: CASSLSALSYEQYF.

The chain combines TRBV11-3 with TRBJ1-1, with no clear D. The germline V gene has CDR1 SGHNT and CDR2 YENEEA. With 5 bases removed from V and 1 base from J, the gap between germline ends came to 14 bases. The CDR3 covers 15 residues. CDR3 bases: TGTGCCAGCAGCCCAACTAATCTGGGGAACACTGAAGCTTTCTTT. Encoded protein: CASSPTNLGNTEAFF.

V is TRBV9 and J is TRBJ1-4; D gene uncertain. Trimming removed 4 bases from V and 4 bases from J, with 11 bases in between. The CDR3 is 14 residues long. Looked up from germline, CDR1 is SGDLS and CDR2 is YYNGEE. The CDR3 nucleotides read TGTGCCAGCAGCTCAAGGGCCTATAATGAAAAACTGTTTTTT. It specifies CASSSRAYNEKLFF.